Sequencing of this T cell receptor (delta chain) was carried out in a study of gamma-delta chains in newborns, infants, children. Study-wide background: Microbial exposure reportedly drives polyclonal innate γδ T cell expansion after birth.

TCRdb re-analyzed the reads via CATT. The repertoire holds some 11,000 delta-chain clones, with around 3.5% as singletons. CDR1 and CDR2 from the germline V gene are TSWWSYY and QGS. The CDR3 contains 19 residues. V was pared by 2 bases and J by 3 bases, with 12 bases of the junction left unmatched. The sample holds a few counts of this clone. The sequence derives from a child who was a newborn, infant or young child, either healthy, febrile or measles-vaccinated (not recorded which). The sequenced sample consisted of blood. The V gene is TRDV1, the J gene TRDJ1; 13 bases line up with TRDD3. CDR3 protein: CALGEGFPYWGIRADKLIF. CDR3 DNA: TGTGCTCTTGGGGAAGGTTTTCCTTACTGGGGGATACGGGCCGATAAACTCATCTTT.